The 6 T cell receptor beta chains given below trace back to one sample, sequenced in a study of monozygotic twins with inflammatory bowel disease. TCRdb reprocessed the 5' RACE reads and stores each CDR3 protein as one record, lacking DNA. This table lists 200,000 to 250,000 distinct CDR3 sequences. Sequencing used blood. Receptor source: a human donor with ulcerative colitis or Crohn's disease, or a healthy co-twin of an affected twin (not recorded which).

The chain combines TRBV5-4 with TRBJ2-5; no DNA is available, so the TRBD1 call from TCRdb remains unchecked. Per germline, CDR1 SGHNT and CDR2 YYREEE (reference sequence). This CDR3 is built from 14 residues. CDR3 residues: CASSRGPGVEWKYF.

This rearrangement joins TRBV27 to TRBJ1-2; the D gene TCRdb calls, TRBD1, cannot be checked with no DNA. The CDR3 is made up of 16 amino acids. Germline V CDR1 and CDR2: MNHEY, SMNVEV (reference sequence). The CDR3 spells CASSLSVQGFSYGYTF.

CDR3 amino acids: CASSLPPRPDTEAFF. The V call is TRBV12-3 or TRBV12-4, the J call TRBJ1-1; the D call from TCRdb, TRBD1, cannot be confirmed without DNA. The CDR3 sequence is 15 residues long.

The rearrangement links TRBV7-9 to TRBJ2-5; TCRdb names TRBD1, which stays unverified in the absence of DNA. The CDR3 totals 15 residues. The germline gives CDR1 SEHNR, CDR2 FQNEAQ (reference sequence). CDR3: CASSPRDRRQETQYF.

The V call is TRBV5-1, the J call TRBJ2-7; TCRdb's D gene call, TRBD1, goes unchecked for lack of DNA. This CDR3 contains 15 residues. CDR1 and CDR2 (germline): SGHRS, YFSETQ. The CDR3 reads CASSPVGNREYEQYF. The full variable domain, completed using reference TRBV5-1 and TRBJ2-7, is KAGVTQTPRYLIKTRGQQVTLSCSPISGHRSVSWYQQTPGQGLQFLFEYFSETQRNKGNFPGRFSGRQFSNSRSEMNVSTLELGDSALYLCASSPVGNREYEQYFGPGTRLTVT.

V is TRBV7-2 and J is TRBJ1-1. The CDR3 length is 15 residues. The germline gives CDR1 SGHTA, CDR2 FQGNSA. This CDR3 reads CASSFSGTLSTEAFF.